A selection of T cell receptor beta chains follows, all from one sample in a study of T cell responses to AZD1222 COVID-19 vaccine. TCRdb's copy holds only in-frame clones and misses some; the assay was immunoSEQ multiplex PCR. The top ten clones hold less than 15% of a sample with some 150,000 clones, around 88% of them seen once. The sample here was peripheral blood, taken on day 0 of AZD1222 vaccination. These receptors were taken from an adult in good health. Both conserved end residues are part of each CDR3. Each record gives: J gene, D gene, V gene, clone size, CDR3 DNA, CDR3 protein. A D gene is named only where the DNA matches it firmly. Clone size is given for some rows only: seen once, a few or many times, or a class if the clone is expanded.

j_gene: TRBJ2-1
d_gene: NA
v_gene: TRBV11-2
abundance: NA
CDR3nt: TGTGCCAGCAGCAAGGACGGGGACAATGAGCAGTTCTTC
CDR3aa: CASSKDGDNEQFF

j_gene: TRBJ1-2
d_gene: TRBD1
v_gene: TRBV28
abundance: NA
CDR3nt: TGTGCCAGCAGCCTGCTCCAGGGGGCGAGGGTTGGCTACACCTTC
CDR3aa: CASSLLQGARVGYTF

j_gene: TRBJ1-1
d_gene: TRBD1
v_gene: TRBV7-2
abundance: NA
CDR3nt: TGTGCCAGCAGCTTAGCCAGGGGACAGGGGGTGGGACACACTGAAGCTTTCTTT
CDR3aa: CASSLARGQGVGHTEAFF

j_gene: TRBJ1-2
d_gene: NA
v_gene: TRBV30
abundance: NA
CDR3nt: TGTGCCTGGAGTTCAGGGAACTATGGCTACACCTTC
CDR3aa: CAWSSGNYGYTF

j_gene: TRBJ2-2
d_gene: TRBD1
v_gene: TRBV2
abundance: NA
CDR3nt: TGTGCCAGCAGGGGACAGGGTAGCACCGGGGAGCTGTTTTTT
CDR3aa: CASRGQGSTGELFF

j_gene: TRBJ1-1
d_gene: NA
v_gene: TRBV18
abundance: NA
CDR3nt: TGTGCCAGCTCACCATCTTCTGGGATTGAAGCTTTCTTT
CDR3aa: CASSPSSGIEAFF

j_gene: TRBJ1-6
d_gene: NA
v_gene: TRBV3-1/TRBV3-2
abundance: once
CDR3nt: TGTGCCAGCAGCCAAGATAGGGGGGCTGGTTCACCCCTCCACTTT
CDR3aa: CASSQDRGAGSPLHF

j_gene: TRBJ1-4
d_gene: NA
v_gene: TRBV19
abundance: NA
CDR3nt: TGTGCCAGTAGTATCCAGGGGACCGCAACTAATGAAAAACTGTTTTTT
CDR3aa: CASSIQGTATNEKLFF

j_gene: TRBJ2-3
d_gene: TRBD2
v_gene: TRBV18
abundance: NA
CDR3nt: TGTGCCAGCTCCCTAAGCAGCGGGGGGAGCACAGATACGCAGTATTTT
CDR3aa: CASSLSSGGSTDTQYF

j_gene: TRBJ2-7
d_gene: NA
v_gene: TRBV21-1
abundance: NA
CDR3nt: TGTGCCAGCAGCAAAGGATCCGACAGGGTGATCACCTACGAGCAGTACTTC
CDR3aa: CASSKGSDRVITYEQYF

j_gene: TRBJ2-1
d_gene: TRBD2
v_gene: TRBV30
abundance: NA
CDR3nt: TGTGCAGTGACCGGGACTAGCGGGGGCCGGAGCTCCTACAATGAGCAGTTCTTC
CDR3aa: CAVTGTSGGRSSYNEQFF

j_gene: TRBJ2-5
d_gene: TRBD2
v_gene: TRBV5-4
abundance: NA
CDR3nt: TGTGCCAGCAGCCCGACTAGCGGCCCGTGGGAGACCCAGTACTTC
CDR3aa: CASSPTSGPWETQYF

j_gene: TRBJ1-2
d_gene: NA
v_gene: TRBV4-2
abundance: NA
CDR3nt: TGTGCCAGCAGCCAAGATAAGCAAGCGTATGGCTACACCTTC
CDR3aa: CASSQDKQAYGYTF

j_gene: TRBJ1-2
d_gene: TRBD1
v_gene: TRBV5-5
abundance: many
CDR3nt: TGTGCCAGCAGCCCCTCGAGGGGGCGCGGCTACACCTTC
CDR3aa: CASSPSRGRGYTF

j_gene: TRBJ2-7
d_gene: TRBD1
v_gene: TRBV3-1/TRBV3-2
abundance: NA
CDR3nt: TGTGCCAGCAGCCTTCGGGGACAGAAGTACGAGCAGTACTTC
CDR3aa: CASSLRGQKYEQYF

j_gene: TRBJ1-2
d_gene: TRBD1
v_gene: TRBV5-1
abundance: NA
CDR3nt: TGCGCCAGCAGCTCGGTAGGGGGACAGGGTGGAGGCTACACCTTC
CDR3aa: CASSSVGGQGGGYTF

j_gene: TRBJ2-1
d_gene: TRBD2
v_gene: TRBV7-7
abundance: NA
CDR3nt: TGTGCTAGCAGCTTAGGAGCGGGGGGGGCCATCAATGAGCAGTTCTTC
CDR3aa: CASSLGAGGAINEQFF

j_gene: TRBJ1-2
d_gene: NA
v_gene: TRBV18
abundance: few
CDR3nt: TGTGCCAGCTCACCACCTGCCGCCAGGTCGCAAGGAGGCTACACCTTC
CDR3aa: CASSPPAARSQGGYTF

j_gene: TRBJ1-5
d_gene: TRBD1
v_gene: TRBV16
abundance: NA
CDR3nt: TGTGCCAGCAGCCAATTCGGACAGGGCAATCAGCCCCAGCATTTT
CDR3aa: CASSQFGQGNQPQHF

j_gene: TRBJ1-1
d_gene: NA
v_gene: TRBV6-2/TRBV6-3
abundance: once
CDR3nt: TGTGCCAGCAGTTACCCTCCGACAGGCCTGAACACTGAAGCTTTCTTT
CDR3aa: CASSYPPTGLNTEAFF

j_gene: TRBJ1-2
d_gene: TRBD1
v_gene: TRBV2
abundance: NA
CDR3nt: TGTGCCAGCCTGACAGGGGTTTGGTATGGCTACACCTTC
CDR3aa: CASLTGVWYGYTF

j_gene: TRBJ1-1
d_gene: TRBD1
v_gene: TRBV5-6
abundance: NA
CDR3nt: TGTGCCAGCAGCTTCCCTACAGGGGTGAACACTGAAGCTTTCTTT
CDR3aa: CASSFPTGVNTEAFF

j_gene: TRBJ1-1
d_gene: NA
v_gene: TRBV5-1
abundance: NA
CDR3nt: TGCGCCAGCAGCCCGGGACTAGGCGGTATGTCTGAAGCTTTCTTT
CDR3aa: CASSPGLGGMSEAFF

j_gene: TRBJ1-2
d_gene: NA
v_gene: TRBV6-5
abundance: NA
CDR3nt: TGTGCCAGCGGGGCCTTGGAGAGCTATGGCTACACCTTC
CDR3aa: CASGALESYGYTF

j_gene: TRBJ2-7
d_gene: TRBD1
v_gene: TRBV6-5
abundance: NA
CDR3nt: TGTGCCAGCAGTTACTCGACAGGGGCCCATTACGAGCAGTACTTC
CDR3aa: CASSYSTGAHYEQYF

j_gene: TRBJ1-2
d_gene: NA
v_gene: TRBV11-2
abundance: NA
CDR3nt: TGTGCCAGCAGCTTAGCGGGGGTTGGATATGGCTACACCTTC
CDR3aa: CASSLAGVGYGYTF

j_gene: TRBJ1-1
d_gene: NA
v_gene: TRBV2
abundance: NA
CDR3nt: TGTGCCAGCAGTGGTTGGGGAGGTGAAGCTTTCTTT
CDR3aa: CASSGWGGEAFF

j_gene: TRBJ1-2
d_gene: NA
v_gene: TRBV30
abundance: once
CDR3nt: TGTGCCTGGAGAGGGAACTATGGCTACACCTTC
CDR3aa: CAWRGNYGYTF

j_gene: TRBJ1-5
d_gene: NA
v_gene: TRBV6-5
abundance: once
CDR3nt: TGTGCCAGCAGGGGGAGAAGATATCAGCCCCAGCATTTT
CDR3aa: CASRGRRYQPQHF

j_gene: TRBJ1-2
d_gene: TRBD1
v_gene: TRBV29-1
abundance: once
CDR3nt: TGCAGCGTCCGCCGGACAGGGCCAAGCGGCTACACCTTC
CDR3aa: CSVRRTGPSGYTF

j_gene: TRBJ2-1
d_gene: NA
v_gene: TRBV19
abundance: NA
CDR3nt: TGTGCCAGTTGGGGGTGGGATGAGCAGTTCTTC
CDR3aa: CASWGWDEQFF

j_gene: TRBJ1-6
d_gene: TRBD1
v_gene: TRBV7-2
abundance: NA
CDR3nt: TGTGCCAGCTGGGAACAGGGGAAGGACTATAATTCACCCCTCCACTTT
CDR3aa: CASWEQGKDYNSPLHF

j_gene: TRBJ1-6
d_gene: NA
v_gene: TRBV7-2
abundance: few
CDR3nt: TGTGCCAGCAGCTTAGGGGGGAGTTCACCCCTCCACTTT
CDR3aa: CASSLGGSSPLHF

j_gene: TRBJ2-3
d_gene: TRBD1
v_gene: TRBV19
abundance: NA
CDR3nt: TGTGCCAGTAGCCCCGCGATCCTAACAGGGGAAGCAGATACGCAGTATTTT
CDR3aa: CASSPAILTGEADTQYF

j_gene: TRBJ2-7
d_gene: TRBD1
v_gene: TRBV5-1
abundance: NA
CDR3nt: TGCGCCAGCAGTTTTTGGACAGGGTCCTACGAGCAGTACTTC
CDR3aa: CASSFWTGSYEQYF

j_gene: TRBJ2-1
d_gene: TRBD1
v_gene: TRBV5-1
abundance: NA
CDR3nt: TGCGCCAGCAGCTTGGCCCAGGGGGATGAGCAGTTCTTC
CDR3aa: CASSLAQGDEQFF

j_gene: TRBJ2-7
d_gene: TRBD1
v_gene: TRBV30
abundance: NA
CDR3nt: TGTGCCTGGACTGGACAGGGGGTCCACGAGCAGTACTTC
CDR3aa: CAWTGQGVHEQYF

j_gene: TRBJ1-4
d_gene: NA
v_gene: TRBV4-1
abundance: NA
CDR3nt: TGCGCCAGCAGCCAAGTTGGGGCCTTAGGAGATAGGGGGAATAATGAAAAACTGTTTTTT
CDR3aa: CASSQVGALGDRGNNEKLFF

j_gene: TRBJ1-1
d_gene: NA
v_gene: TRBV7-6
abundance: NA
CDR3nt: TGTGCCAGCAGCCCTACAGTATCCACTGAAGCTTTCTTT
CDR3aa: CASSPTVSTEAFF

j_gene: TRBJ2-1
d_gene: NA
v_gene: TRBV28
abundance: NA
CDR3nt: TGTGCCAGCGCGCTCCGACAGACCGAGCAGTTCTTC
CDR3aa: CASALRQTEQFF

j_gene: TRBJ1-2
d_gene: NA
v_gene: TRBV6-1
abundance: NA
CDR3nt: TGTGCCAGCAGTGACAGCATCTATGGCTACACCTTC
CDR3aa: CASSDSIYGYTF

j_gene: TRBJ2-3
d_gene: TRBD2
v_gene: TRBV9
abundance: NA
CDR3nt: TGTGCCAGCAGCGTAGGGGCTAGCGGGGGGGACACAGATACGCAGTATTTT
CDR3aa: CASSVGASGGDTDTQYF

j_gene: TRBJ2-7
d_gene: NA
v_gene: TRBV6-6
abundance: NA
CDR3nt: TGTGCCAGCAGTCCTCGGGGGGCAGGGGACTACGAGCAGTACTTC
CDR3aa: CASSPRGAGDYEQYF

j_gene: TRBJ2-6
d_gene: NA
v_gene: TRBV18
abundance: once
CDR3nt: TGTGCCAGCTCAACTCTTTCGGATGGGGCCAACGTCCTGACTTTC
CDR3aa: CASSTLSDGANVLTF

j_gene: TRBJ2-4
d_gene: TRBD2
v_gene: TRBV18
abundance: NA
CDR3nt: TGTGCCAGCTCACCGGGGAGCGGGGGTTCCAAAAACATTCAGTACTTC
CDR3aa: CASSPGSGGSKNIQYF

j_gene: TRBJ1-1
d_gene: NA
v_gene: TRBV12-3/TRBV12-4
abundance: NA
CDR3nt: TGTGCCAGCAGTTGGGACCGTGAAGCTTTCTTT
CDR3aa: CASSWDREAFF

j_gene: TRBJ2-7
d_gene: TRBD1
v_gene: TRBV28
abundance: NA
CDR3nt: TGTGCCAGCAGGATGGGACAGGGCTACGAGCAGTACTTC
CDR3aa: CASRMGQGYEQYF

j_gene: TRBJ2-1
d_gene: TRBD2
v_gene: TRBV6-1
abundance: NA
CDR3nt: TGTGCCAGCAGTGGCCCCCTAGCGGGGGCCTACAATGAGCAGTTCTTC
CDR3aa: CASSGPLAGAYNEQFF

j_gene: TRBJ2-1
d_gene: TRBD2
v_gene: TRBV2
abundance: NA
CDR3nt: TGTGCCAGCAATGGACTAGCGGGGGGGCGCGGTGAGCAGTTCTTC
CDR3aa: CASNGLAGGRGEQFF

j_gene: TRBJ2-1
d_gene: TRBD1
v_gene: TRBV7-2
abundance: NA
CDR3nt: TGTGCCAGCAGCTTGAGGACAGGGTATATTTACAATGAGCAGTTCTTC
CDR3aa: CASSLRTGYIYNEQFF

j_gene: TRBJ2-3
d_gene: TRBD2
v_gene: TRBV6-2/TRBV6-3
abundance: NA
CDR3nt: TGTGCCAGCAGTTACGGCGGGGGTAGCACAGATACGCAGTATTTT
CDR3aa: CASSYGGGSTDTQYF

j_gene: TRBJ2-1
d_gene: NA
v_gene: TRBV9
abundance: once
CDR3nt: TGTGCCAGCAGCGAGGGGGGCAGGTTGGATGAGCAGTTCTTC
CDR3aa: CASSEGGRLDEQFF

j_gene: TRBJ1-4
d_gene: TRBD1
v_gene: TRBV6-6
abundance: NA
CDR3nt: TGTGCCAGCCCCGGGGACAGGGTTAATGAAAAACTGTTTTTT
CDR3aa: CASPGDRVNEKLFF

j_gene: TRBJ1-2
d_gene: TRBD1
v_gene: TRBV9
abundance: NA
CDR3nt: TGTGCCAGCAGCGCCAGGGGGGACGGAGCAACCTATGGCTACACCTTC
CDR3aa: CASSARGDGATYGYTF